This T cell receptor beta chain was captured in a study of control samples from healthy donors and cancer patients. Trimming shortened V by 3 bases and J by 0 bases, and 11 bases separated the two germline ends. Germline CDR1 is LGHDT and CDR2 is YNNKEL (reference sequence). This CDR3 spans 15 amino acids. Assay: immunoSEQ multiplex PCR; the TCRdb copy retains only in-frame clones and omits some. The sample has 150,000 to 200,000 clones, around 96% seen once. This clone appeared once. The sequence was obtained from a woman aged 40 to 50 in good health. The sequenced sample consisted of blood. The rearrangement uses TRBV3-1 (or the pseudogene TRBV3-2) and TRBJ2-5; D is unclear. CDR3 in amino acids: CASSQIYSYQETQYF. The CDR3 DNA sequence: TGTGCCAGCAGCCAGATCTACTCGTACCAAGAGACCCAGTACTTC.